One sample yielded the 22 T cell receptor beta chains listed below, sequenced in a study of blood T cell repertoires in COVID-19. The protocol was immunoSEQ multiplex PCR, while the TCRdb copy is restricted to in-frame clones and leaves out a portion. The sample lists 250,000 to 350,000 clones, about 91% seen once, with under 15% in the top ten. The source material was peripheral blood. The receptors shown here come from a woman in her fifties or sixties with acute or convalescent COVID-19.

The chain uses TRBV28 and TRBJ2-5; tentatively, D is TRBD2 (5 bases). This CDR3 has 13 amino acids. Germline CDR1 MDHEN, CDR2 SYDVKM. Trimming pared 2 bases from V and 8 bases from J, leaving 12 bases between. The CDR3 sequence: CASSLGAAATQYF. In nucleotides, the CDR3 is TGTGCCAGCAGTTTAGGCGCAGCGGCTACCCAGTACTTC.

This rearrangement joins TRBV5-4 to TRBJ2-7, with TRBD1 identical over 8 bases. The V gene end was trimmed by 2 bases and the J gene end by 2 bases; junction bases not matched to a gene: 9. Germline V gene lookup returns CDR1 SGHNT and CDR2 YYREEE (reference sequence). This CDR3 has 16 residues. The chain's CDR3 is CASSFFGTGDTYEQYF. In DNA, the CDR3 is TGTGCCAGCAGCTTTTTTGGGACAGGAGACACCTACGAGCAGTACTTC.

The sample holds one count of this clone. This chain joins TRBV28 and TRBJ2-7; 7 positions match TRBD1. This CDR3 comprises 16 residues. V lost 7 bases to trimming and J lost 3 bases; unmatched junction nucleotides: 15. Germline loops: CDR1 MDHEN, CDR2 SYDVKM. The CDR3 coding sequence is TGTGCCAGCATCCCTGCAACGACGGGACAGCTCTACGAGCAGTACTTC. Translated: CASIPATTGQLYEQYF. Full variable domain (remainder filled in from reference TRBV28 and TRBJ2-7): DVKVTQSSRYLVKRTGEKVFLECVQDMDHENMFWYRQDPGLGLRLIYFSYDVKMKEKGDIPEGYSVSREKKERFSLILESASTNQTSMYLCASIPATTGQLYEQYFGPGTRLTVT.

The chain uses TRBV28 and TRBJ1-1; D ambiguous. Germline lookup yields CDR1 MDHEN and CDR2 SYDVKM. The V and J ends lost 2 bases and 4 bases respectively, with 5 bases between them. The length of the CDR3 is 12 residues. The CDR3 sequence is CASSLPSTEAFF. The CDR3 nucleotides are TGTGCCAGCAGTTTACCCAGCACTGAAGCTTTCTTT.

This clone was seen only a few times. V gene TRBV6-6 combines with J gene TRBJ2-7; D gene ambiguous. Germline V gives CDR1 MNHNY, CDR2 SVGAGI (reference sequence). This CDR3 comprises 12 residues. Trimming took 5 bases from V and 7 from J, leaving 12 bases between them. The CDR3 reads CASSPGAEEQYF. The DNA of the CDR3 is TGTGCCAGCAGTCCGGGTGCGGAGGAGCAGTACTTC.

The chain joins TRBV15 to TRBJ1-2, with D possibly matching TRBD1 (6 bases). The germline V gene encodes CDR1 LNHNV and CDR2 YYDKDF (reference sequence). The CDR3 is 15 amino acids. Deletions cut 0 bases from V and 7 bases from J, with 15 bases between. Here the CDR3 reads CATSREVGTLGGYTF. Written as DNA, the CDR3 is TGTGCCACCAGCAGAGAAGTCGGGACATTGGGTGGCTACACCTTC.

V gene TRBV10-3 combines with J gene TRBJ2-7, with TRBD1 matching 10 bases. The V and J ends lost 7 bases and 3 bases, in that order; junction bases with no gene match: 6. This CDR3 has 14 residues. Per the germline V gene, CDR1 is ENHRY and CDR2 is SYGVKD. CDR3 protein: CAITPGTGDYEQYF. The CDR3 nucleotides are TGTGCCATCACCCCCGGGACAGGGGACTACGAGCAGTACTTC.

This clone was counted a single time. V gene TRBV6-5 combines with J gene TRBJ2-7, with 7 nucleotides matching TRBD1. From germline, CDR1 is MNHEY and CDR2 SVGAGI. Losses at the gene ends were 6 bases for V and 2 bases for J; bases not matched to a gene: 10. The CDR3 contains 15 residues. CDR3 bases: TGTGCCAGCAGCCCCGTCGGGACAGCCACCTACGAGCAGTACTTC. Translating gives CASSPVGTATYEQYF.

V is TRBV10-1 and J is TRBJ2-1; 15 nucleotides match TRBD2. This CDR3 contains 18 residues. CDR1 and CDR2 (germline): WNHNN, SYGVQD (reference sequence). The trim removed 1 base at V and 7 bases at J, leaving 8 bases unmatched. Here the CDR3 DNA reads TGCGCCAGCAGTGAGTTTTCTCCTGGGACTAGCGGGGGGAATGAGCAGTTCTTC. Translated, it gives CASSEFSPGTSGGNEQFF.

CDR3 in DNA: TGCGCCAGCAGCTTGGAAGGGACAGGGGGGTATGGCTACACCTTC. As protein: CASSLEGTGGYGYTF. The chain uses TRBV5-1 and TRBJ1-2, with TRBD1 matching 11 bases. CDR1 is SGHRS and CDR2 is YFSETQ in the germline V gene. The V gene end was trimmed by 0 bases and the J gene end by 5 bases; junction bases not matched to a gene: 3. The CDR3 contains 15 residues.

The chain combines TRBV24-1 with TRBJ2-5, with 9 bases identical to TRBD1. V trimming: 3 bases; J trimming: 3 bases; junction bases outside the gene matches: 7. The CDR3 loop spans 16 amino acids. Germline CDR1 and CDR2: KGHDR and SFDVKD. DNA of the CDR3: TGTGCCACCAGTGATCAAGAAACAGGGGGCGAAGAGACCCAGTACTTC. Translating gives CATSDQETGGEETQYF.

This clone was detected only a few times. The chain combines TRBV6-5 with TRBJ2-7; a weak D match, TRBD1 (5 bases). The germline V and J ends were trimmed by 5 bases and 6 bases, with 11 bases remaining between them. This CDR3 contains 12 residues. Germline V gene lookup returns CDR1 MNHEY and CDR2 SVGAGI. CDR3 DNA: TGTGCCAGCAGTCGCGGACACGGCGAGCAGTACTTC. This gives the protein CASSRGHGEQYF.

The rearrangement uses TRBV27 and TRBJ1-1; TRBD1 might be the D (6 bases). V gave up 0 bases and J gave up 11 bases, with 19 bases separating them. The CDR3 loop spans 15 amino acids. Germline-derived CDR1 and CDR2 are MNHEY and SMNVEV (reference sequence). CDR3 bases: TGTGCCAGCAGTTTATCGGCATCCAGGGGTCCCGGGGCTTTCTTT. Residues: CASSLSASRGPGAFF.

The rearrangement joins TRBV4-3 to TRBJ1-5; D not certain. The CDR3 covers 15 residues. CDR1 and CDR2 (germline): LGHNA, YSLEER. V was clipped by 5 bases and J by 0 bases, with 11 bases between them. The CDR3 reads CASSEAVNSNQPQHF. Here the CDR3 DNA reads TGCGCCAGCAGCGAAGCGGTTAATAGCAATCAGCCCCAGCATTTT.

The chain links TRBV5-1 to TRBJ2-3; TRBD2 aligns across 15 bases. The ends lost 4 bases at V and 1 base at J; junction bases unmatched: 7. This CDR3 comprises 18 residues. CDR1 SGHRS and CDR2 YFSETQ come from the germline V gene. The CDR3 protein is CASSGGTSGRIGTDTQYF. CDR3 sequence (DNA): TGCGCCAGCAGCGGAGGGACTAGCGGGAGGATCGGCACAGATACGCAGTATTTT. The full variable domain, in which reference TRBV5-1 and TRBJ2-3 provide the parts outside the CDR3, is KAGVTQTPRYLIKTRGQQVTLSCSPISGHRSVSWYQQTPGQGLQFLFEYFSETQRNKGNFPGRFSGRQFSNSRSEMNVSTLELGDSALYLCASSGGTSGRIGTDTQYFGPGTRLTVL.

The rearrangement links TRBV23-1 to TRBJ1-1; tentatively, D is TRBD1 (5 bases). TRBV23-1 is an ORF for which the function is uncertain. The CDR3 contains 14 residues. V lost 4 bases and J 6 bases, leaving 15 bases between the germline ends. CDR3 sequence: CASSRGLGGSEAFF. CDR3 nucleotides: TGCGCCAGCAGTCGAGGGCTGGGGGGATCTGAAGCTTTCTTT.

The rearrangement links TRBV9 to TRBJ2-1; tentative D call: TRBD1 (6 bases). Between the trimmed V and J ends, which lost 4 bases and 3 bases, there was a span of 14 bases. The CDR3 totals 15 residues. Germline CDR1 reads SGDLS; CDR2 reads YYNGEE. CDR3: CASSPQGGVYNEQFF. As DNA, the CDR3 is TGTGCCAGCAGCCCACAAGGGGGAGTCTACAATGAGCAGTTCTTC.

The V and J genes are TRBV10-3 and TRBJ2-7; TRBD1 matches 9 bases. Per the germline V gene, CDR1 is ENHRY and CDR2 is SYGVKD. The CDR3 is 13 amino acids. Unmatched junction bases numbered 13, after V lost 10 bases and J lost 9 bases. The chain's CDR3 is CASETGGTLGQYF. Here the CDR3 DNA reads TGTGCCAGCGAGACAGGGGGGACCCTCGGGCAGTACTTC.

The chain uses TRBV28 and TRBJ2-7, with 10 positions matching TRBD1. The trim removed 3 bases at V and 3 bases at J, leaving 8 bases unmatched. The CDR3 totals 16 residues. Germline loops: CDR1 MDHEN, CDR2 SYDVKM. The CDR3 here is CASSLLSGTGVYEQYF. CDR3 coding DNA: TGTGCCAGCAGTTTGTTGTCCGGGACAGGGGTCTACGAGCAGTACTTC.

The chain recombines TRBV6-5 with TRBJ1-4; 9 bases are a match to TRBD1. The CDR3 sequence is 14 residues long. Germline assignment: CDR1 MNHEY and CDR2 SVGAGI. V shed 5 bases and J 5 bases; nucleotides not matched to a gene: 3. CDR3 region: CASSRDRANEKLFF. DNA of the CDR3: TGTGCCAGCAGTCGGGACAGGGCGAATGAAAAACTGTTTTTT.

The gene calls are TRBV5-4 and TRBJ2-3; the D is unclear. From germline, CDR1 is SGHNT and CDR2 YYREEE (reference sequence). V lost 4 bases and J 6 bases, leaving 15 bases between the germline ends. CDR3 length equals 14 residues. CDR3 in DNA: TGTGCCAGCAGCCTGGACGGCCTCGGGGATACGCAGTATTTT. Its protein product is CASSLDGLGDTQYF.

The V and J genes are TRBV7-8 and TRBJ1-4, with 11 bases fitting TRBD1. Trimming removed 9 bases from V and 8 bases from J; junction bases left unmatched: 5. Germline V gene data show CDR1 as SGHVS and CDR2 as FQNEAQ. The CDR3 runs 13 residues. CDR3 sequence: CASGQGAEEKLFF. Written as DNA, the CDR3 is TGTGCCAGTGGACAGGGGGCGGAAGAAAAACTGTTTTTT.